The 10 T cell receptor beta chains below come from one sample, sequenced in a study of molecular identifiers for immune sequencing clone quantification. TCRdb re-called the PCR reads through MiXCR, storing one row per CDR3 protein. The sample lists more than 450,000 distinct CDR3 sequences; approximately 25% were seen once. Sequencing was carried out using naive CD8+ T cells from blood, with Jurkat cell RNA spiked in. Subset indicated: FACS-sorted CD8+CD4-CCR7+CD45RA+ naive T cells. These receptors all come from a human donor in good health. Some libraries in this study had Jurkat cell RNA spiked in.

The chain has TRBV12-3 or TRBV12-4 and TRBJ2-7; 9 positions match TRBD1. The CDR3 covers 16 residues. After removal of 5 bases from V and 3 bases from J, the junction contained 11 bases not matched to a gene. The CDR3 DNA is TGTGCCAGCAGTCCGAAACCGGGACAGGGCAACTACGAGCAGTACTTC. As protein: CASSPKPGQGNYEQYF.

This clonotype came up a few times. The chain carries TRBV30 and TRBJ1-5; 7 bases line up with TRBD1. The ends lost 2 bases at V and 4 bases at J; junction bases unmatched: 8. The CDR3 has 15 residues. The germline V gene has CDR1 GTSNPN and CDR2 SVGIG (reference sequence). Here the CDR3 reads CAWSIRQGENQPQHF. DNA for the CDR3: TGTGCCTGGAGTATCCGACAGGGTGAGAATCAGCCCCAGCATTTT.

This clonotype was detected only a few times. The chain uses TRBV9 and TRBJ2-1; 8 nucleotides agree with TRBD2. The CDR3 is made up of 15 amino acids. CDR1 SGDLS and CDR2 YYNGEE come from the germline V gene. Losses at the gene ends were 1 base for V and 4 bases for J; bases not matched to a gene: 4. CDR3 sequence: CASSVTGLVYNEQFF. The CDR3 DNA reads TGTGCCAGCAGCGTAACGGGACTAGTATACAATGAGCAGTTCTTC.

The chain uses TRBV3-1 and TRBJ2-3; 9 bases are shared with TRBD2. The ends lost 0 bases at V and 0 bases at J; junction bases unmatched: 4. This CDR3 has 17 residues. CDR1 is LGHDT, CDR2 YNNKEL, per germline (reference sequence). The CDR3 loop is CASSQDPSGTSTDTQYF. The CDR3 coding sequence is TGTGCCAGCAGCCAAGATCCTAGCGGGACTAGCACAGATACGCAGTATTTT.

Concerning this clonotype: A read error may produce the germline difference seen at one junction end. The CDR3 bases are TGTGCCAGCAGCTTAGAGCCAGCCACCGGGAAGCTGTTTTTT. It encodes CASSLEPATGKLFF. V gene TRBV11-2 combines with J gene TRBJ2-2, with a weak D call TRBD2 (5 bases). The CDR3 consists of 14 residues. The germline gives CDR1 SGHAT, CDR2 FQNNGV.

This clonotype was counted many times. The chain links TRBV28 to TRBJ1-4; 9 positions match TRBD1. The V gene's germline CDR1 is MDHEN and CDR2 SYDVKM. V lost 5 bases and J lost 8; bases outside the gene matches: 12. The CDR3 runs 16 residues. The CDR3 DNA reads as TGTGCCAGCAGTCAAGACCCCGGGACAGGGCGAGAAAAACTGTTTTTT. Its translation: CASSQDPGTGREKLFF. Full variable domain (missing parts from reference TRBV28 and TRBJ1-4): DVKVTQSSRYLVKRTGEKVFLECVQDMDHENMFWYRQDPGLGLRLIYFSYDVKMKEKGDIPEGYSVSREKKERFSLILESASTNQTSMYLCASSQDPGTGREKLFFGSGTQLSVL.

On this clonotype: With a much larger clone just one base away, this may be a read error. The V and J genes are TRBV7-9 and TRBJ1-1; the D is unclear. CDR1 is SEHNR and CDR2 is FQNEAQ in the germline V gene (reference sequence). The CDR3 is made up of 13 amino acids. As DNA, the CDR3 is TGTGCCAGCAGCTTAGGGGGTATGACTGGAGCTTTCTTT. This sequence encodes CASSLGGMTGAFF. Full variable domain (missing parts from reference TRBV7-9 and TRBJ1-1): DTGVSQNPRHKITKRGQNVTFRCDPISEHNRLYWYRQTLGQGPEFLTYFQNEAQLEKSRLLSDRFSAERPKGSFSTLEIQRTEQGDSAMYLCASSLGGMTGAFFGQGTRLTVV.

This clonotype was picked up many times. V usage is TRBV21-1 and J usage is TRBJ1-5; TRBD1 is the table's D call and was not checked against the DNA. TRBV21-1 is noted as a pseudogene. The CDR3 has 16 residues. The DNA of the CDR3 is TGTGCCAGCAGCAGCCGGGACAGGCCGAACTATCAGCCCCAGCATTTT. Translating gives CASSSRDRPNYQPQHF.

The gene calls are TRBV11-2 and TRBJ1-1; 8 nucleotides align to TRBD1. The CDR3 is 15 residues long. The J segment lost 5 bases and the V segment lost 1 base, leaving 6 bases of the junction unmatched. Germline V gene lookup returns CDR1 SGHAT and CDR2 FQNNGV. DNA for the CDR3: TGTGCCAGCAGCTTAGTTAACAGGGGGGAGACTGAAGCTTTCTTT. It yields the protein CASSLVNRGETEAFF.

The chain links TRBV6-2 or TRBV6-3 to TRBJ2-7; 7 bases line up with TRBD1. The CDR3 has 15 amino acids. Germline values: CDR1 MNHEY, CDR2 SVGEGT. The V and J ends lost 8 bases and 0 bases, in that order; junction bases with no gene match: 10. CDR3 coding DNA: TGTGCCAGCCGCGTGACAGGGATCAGCTCCTACGAGCAGTACTTC. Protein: CASRVTGISSYEQYF.